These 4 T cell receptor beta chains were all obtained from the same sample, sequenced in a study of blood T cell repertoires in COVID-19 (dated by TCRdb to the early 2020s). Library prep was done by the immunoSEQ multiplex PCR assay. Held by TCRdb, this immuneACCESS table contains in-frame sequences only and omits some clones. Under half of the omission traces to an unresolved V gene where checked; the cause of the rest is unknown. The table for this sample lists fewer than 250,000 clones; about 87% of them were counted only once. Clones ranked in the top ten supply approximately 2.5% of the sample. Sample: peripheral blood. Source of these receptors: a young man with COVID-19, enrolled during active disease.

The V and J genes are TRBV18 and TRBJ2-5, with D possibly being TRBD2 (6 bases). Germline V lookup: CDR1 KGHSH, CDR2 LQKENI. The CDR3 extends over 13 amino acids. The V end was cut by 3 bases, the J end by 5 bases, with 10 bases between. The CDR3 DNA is TGTGCCAGCTCACCGAACCGGGAGGAGACCCAGTACTTC. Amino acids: CASSPNREETQYF.

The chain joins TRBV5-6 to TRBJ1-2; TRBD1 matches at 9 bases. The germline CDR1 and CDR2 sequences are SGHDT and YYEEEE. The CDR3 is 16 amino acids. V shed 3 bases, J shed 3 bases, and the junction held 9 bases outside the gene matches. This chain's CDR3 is CASSWGLDRGDYGYTF. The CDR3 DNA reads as TGTGCCAGCAGCTGGGGATTGGACAGGGGCGACTATGGCTACACCTTC.

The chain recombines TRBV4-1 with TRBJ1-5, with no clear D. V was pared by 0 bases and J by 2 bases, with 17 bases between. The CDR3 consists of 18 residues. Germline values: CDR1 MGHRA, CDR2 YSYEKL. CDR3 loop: CASSQDSGAGVGNQPQHF. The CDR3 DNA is TGCGCCAGCAGCCAAGATTCGGGAGCAGGTGTCGGCAATCAGCCCCAGCATTTT.

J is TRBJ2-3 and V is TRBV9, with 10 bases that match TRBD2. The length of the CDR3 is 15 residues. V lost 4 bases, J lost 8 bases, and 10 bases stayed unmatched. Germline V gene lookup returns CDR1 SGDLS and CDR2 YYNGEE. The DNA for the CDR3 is TGTGCCAGCAGCCAGGGGCCTAGCGGGAGCGGTACGCAGTATTTT. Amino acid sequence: CASSQGPSGSGTQYF.